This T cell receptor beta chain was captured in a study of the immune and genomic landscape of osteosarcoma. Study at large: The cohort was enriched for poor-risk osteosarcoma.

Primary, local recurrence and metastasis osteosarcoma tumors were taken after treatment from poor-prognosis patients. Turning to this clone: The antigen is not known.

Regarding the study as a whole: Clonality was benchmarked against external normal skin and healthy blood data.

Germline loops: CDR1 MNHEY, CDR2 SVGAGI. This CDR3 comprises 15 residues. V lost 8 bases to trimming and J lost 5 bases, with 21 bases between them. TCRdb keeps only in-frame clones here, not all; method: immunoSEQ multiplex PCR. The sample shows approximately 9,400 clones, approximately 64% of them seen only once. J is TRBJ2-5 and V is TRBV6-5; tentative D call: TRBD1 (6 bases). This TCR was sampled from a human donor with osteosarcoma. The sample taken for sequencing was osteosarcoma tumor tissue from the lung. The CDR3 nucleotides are TGTGCCAGCCGAGTCGGTACAGGGCCGTGGGAGACCCAGTACTTC. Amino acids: CASRVGTGPWETQYF.